This T cell receptor (beta chain) emerged from a study of blood T cells in healthy people across ages. CDR1 is SGHRS and CDR2 is YFSETQ in the germline V gene. The CDR3 is made up of 18 amino acids. Germline trimming cut 5 bases from V and 0 bases from J; bases unmatched to any gene: 10. This clonotype showed up just a few times. The antigen remains unidentified. Study observations and caveats: Using unsorted PBMCs precluded a conclusive naive versus antigen-experienced comparison. The fall in TCR beta diversity per million T cells was roughly linear with age. Estimates based on one million T cells were treated as lower bounds.

For the second PCR, which ran for roughly 6 to 12 cycles, a sample-barcoded 5' primer and a J-beta primer mix were used. Each CDR3 protein gets one entry after TCRdb re-called the 5' RACE reads with MiXCR. This table holds 1 million or so distinct CDR3 sequences, approximately 25% found once. The sample was also linked to a second study, of T cells of mothers and their children. From that report: Related mother-child pairs showed slightly, non-significantly higher overlap than unrelated pairs.

The gene calls are TRBV5-1 and TRBJ2-1; 11 positions agree with TRBD2. The sequencing input was blood. The clonotype originates from a girl aged 2 to 10 in good health. For the CDR3, the DNA is TGCGCCAGCAGTAGGCTAGCGGGGGGCCTTAGCTCCTACAATGAGCAGTTCTTC. Its translation: CASSRLAGGLSSYNEQFF.